A single sample gave rise to the 7 T cell receptor beta chains below, sequenced in a study of T-cell memory formation after mild COVID-19. Via MiXCR, TCRdb re-called the 5' RACE reads, giving one row per CDR3 protein. This table holds 95,000 to 120,000 distinct CDR3 sequences, 20% to 25% found once. Sequencing was carried out using PBMCs or a T cell subset sorted from them (not recorded which). Every receptor here comes from a man between 18 and 29 years old who had mild COVID-19 (a few samples of this study predate the infection). Cell type and time point are not known.

This chain connects TRBV7-6 to TRBJ2-3; the D is unclear. Trimming removed 1 base from V and 2 bases from J, with 7 bases in between. Looked up from germline, CDR1 is SGHVS and CDR2 is FNYEAQ. CDR3 length: 14 amino acids. DNA of the CDR3: TGTGCCAGCAGCTTAGGTTGGAACACAGATACGCAGTATTTT. Translating gives CASSLGWNTDTQYF.

This clonotype occurred a few times. The chain couples TRBV6-2 or TRBV6-3 to TRBJ2-3; 10 positions match TRBD2. CDR3 length: 16 amino acids. Trimming cost V 6 bases and J 7 bases; bases outside gene matches: 13. Germline values: CDR1 MNHEY, CDR2 SVGEGT. In DNA form, the CDR3 reads TGTGCCAGCAGACAGCGTCTAGCGGGGGTCACGAATACGCAGTATTTT. Residues: CASRQRLAGVTNTQYF.

The chain joins TRBV10-3 to TRBJ2-5; D possibly corresponds to TRBD1 (5 bases). The CDR3 contains 15 residues. Trimming removed 2 bases from V and 5 bases from J, with 15 bases in between. The germline CDR1 and CDR2 sequences are ENHRY and SYGVKD. The CDR3 sequence is CAISEIGSQGETQYF. As DNA, the CDR3 is TGTGCCATCAGTGAGATCGGTTCCCAGGGTGAGACCCAGTACTTC.

The CDR3 sequence: CSVGVWETQYF. CDR3 DNA: TGCAGCGTCGGTGTATGGGAGACCCAGTACTTC. The gene calls are TRBV29-1 and TRBJ2-5; D unclear. Trimming cost V 6 bases and J 5 bases, with 10 bases left between them. CDR1 SQVTM and CDR2 ANQGSEA come from the germline V gene. This CDR3 contains 11 residues.

This clonotype was counted a few times. The rearrangement links TRBV7-9 to TRBJ2-3; no firm D call. Trimming pared 2 bases from V and 0 bases from J, leaving 9 bases between. CDR1 and CDR2 from the germline V gene are SEHNR and FQNEAQ (reference sequence). This CDR3 comprises 15 residues. CDR3 loop: CASSLTGYSTDTQYF. Here the CDR3 DNA reads TGTGCCAGCAGCTTAACGGGTTATAGCACAGATACGCAGTATTTT.

The chain uses TRBV29-1 and TRBJ2-7; TRBD2 is a possible D gene (5 bases). V was shortened by 5 bases and J by 2 bases, with 13 bases between the two germline ends. From germline, CDR1 is SQVTM and CDR2 ANQGSEA. The CDR3 runs to 13 residues. The CDR3 spells CSVRRPSTYEQYF. The CDR3 DNA is TGCAGCGTTAGGAGGCCATCGACCTACGAGCAGTACTTC.

This clonotype came up many times. V and J are TRBV18 and TRBJ2-7; no reliable D call. The CDR3 contains 14 residues. Germline CDR1 KGHSH, CDR2 LQKENI. The V end was cut by 1 base, the J end by 2 bases, with 9 bases between. CDR3 loop: CASSPRPGAYEQYV. DNA for the CDR3: TGTGCCAGCTCACCACGGCCAGGAGCCTACGAGCAGTACGTC.